This TCR beta chain was profiled in a study of blood T cell repertoires in COVID-19. Study summary: Both acute and convalescent COVID-19 samples were obtained from the United States, Italy and Spain.

In the study's own analysis: Amplification from reference gene primers served as the basis for estimated nucleated cell counts. TCRdb's copy holds only in-frame clones and misses some; the assay was immunoSEQ multiplex PCR. That table gives V, J and clone size, and the DNA gave D and trimming. Among 75,000 to 90,000 clones listed, roughly 78% were seen once. Seattle researchers signed up patients amid active infection and tracked them longitudinally. This TCR was sampled from a man aged 60 to 75 with COVID-19, enrolled during active disease. The source material was peripheral blood.

The CDR3 bases are TGCGCCAGCAGCTTGGAGGGGGGGCGAGGGACAGATACGCAGTATTTT. Translated, it gives CASSLEGGRGTDTQYF. The J gene is TRBJ2-3, the V gene TRBV5-1; D might be TRBD2 (7 bases). This CDR3 is built from 16 residues. V lost 0 bases and J lost 3, with 14 bases in between. Germline V gene lookup returns CDR1 SGHRS and CDR2 YFSETQ.